This T cell receptor beta chain derives from a study of blood T cells in healthy people across ages. A second PCR, run for roughly 7 to 12 cycles, used a sample-barcoded 5' primer plus a J-beta primer mix. Every cDNA was tagged by a template-switch adaptor with 12 random nucleotides. Via MiXCR, TCRdb re-called the 5' RACE reads, giving one row per CDR3 protein. The data show fewer than 1,000,000 distinct CDR3 sequences, under 45% seen once. Details on this clonotype: Its target is not known.

This CDR3 comprises 11 residues. CDR1 is DFQATT, CDR2 SNEGSKA, per germline (reference sequence). Trimming shortened V by 5 bases and J by 5 bases, and 10 bases separated the two germline ends. Per-sample yields of isolated PBMCs were at least 7 million. Findings of the study overall: More naive CD4+ cells and higher diversity were found in long-lived than in aged donors. Among T cells, TCR beta diversity per million cells dropped roughly linearly as age rose.

This chain connects TRBV20-1 to TRBJ2-7; D is unclear. The TCR sequence derives from a man between 60 and 75 years old in good health. Sequencing used blood. CDR3 DNA sequence: TGCAGTGCTCCCAGGTCCGACGAGCAGTACTTC. Translated: CSAPRSDEQYF.